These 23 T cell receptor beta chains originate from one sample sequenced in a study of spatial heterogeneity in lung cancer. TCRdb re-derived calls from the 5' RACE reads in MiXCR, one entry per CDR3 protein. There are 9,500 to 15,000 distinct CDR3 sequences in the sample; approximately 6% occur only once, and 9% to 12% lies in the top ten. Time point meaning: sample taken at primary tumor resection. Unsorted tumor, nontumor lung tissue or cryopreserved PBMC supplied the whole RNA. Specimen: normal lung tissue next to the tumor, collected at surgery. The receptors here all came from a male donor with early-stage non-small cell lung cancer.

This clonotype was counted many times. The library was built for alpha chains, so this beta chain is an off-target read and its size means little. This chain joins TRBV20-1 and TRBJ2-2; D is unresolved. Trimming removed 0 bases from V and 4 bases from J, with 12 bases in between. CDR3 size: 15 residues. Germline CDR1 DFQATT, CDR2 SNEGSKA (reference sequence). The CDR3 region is CSARDMGRATGELFF. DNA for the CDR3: TGCAGTGCTAGAGATATGGGTCGGGCCACCGGGGAGCTGTTTTTT.

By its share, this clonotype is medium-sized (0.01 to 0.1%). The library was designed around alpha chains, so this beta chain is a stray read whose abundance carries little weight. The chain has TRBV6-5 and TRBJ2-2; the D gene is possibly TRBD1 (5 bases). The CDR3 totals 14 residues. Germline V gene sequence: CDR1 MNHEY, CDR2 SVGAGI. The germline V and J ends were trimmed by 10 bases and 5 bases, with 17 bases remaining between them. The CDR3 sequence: CATSVGALTGELFF. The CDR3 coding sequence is TGTGCCACCTCGGTAGGGGCCTTGACCGGGGAGCTGTTTTTT.

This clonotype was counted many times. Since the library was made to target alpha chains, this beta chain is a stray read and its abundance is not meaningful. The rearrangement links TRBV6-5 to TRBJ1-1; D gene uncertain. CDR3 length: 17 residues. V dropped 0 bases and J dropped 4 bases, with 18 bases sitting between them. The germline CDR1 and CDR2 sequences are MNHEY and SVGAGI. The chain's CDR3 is CASSYSLQIIVSTEAFF. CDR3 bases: TGTGCCAGCAGTTACTCTCTCCAGATAATCGTGAGCACTGAAGCTTTCTTT.

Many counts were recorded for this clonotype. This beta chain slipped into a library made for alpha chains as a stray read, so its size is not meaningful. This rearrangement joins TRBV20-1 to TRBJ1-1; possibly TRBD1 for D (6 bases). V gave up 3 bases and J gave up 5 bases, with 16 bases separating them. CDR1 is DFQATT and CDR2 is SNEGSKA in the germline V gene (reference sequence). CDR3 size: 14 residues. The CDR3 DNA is TGCAGTGCTAGTGCGGGGGGCAGGGTGACTGAAGCTTTCTTT. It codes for CSASAGGRVTEAFF.

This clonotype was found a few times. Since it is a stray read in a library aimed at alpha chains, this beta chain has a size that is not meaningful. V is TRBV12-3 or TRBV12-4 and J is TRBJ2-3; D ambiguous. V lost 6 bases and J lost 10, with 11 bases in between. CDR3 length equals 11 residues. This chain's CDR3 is CASSLESSQYF. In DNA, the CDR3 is TGTGCCAGCAGCCTGGAAAGTTCGCAGTATTTT.

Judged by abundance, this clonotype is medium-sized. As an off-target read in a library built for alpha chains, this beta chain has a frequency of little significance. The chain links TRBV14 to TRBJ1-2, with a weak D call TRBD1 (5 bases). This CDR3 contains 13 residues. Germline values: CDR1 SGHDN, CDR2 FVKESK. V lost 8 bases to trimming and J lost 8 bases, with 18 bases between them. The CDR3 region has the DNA TGTGCCAGCTCGGAATTCGGGGCTGGAGGCTACACCTTC. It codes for CASSEFGAGGYTF.

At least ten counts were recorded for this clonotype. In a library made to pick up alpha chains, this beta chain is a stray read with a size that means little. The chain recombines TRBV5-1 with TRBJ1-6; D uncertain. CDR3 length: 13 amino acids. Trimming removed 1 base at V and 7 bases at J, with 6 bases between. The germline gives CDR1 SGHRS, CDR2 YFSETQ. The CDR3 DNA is TGCGCCAGCAGCTTGCGCGGAAATTCACCCCTCCACTTT. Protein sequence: CASSLRGNSPLHF.

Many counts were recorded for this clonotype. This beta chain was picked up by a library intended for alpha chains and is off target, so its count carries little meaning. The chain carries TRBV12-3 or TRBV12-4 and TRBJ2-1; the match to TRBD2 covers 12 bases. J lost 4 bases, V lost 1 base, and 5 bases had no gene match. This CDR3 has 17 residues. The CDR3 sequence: CASSLVLAGGPYNEQFF. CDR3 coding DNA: TGTGCCAGCAGTTTAGTCCTAGCGGGAGGGCCTTACAATGAGCAGTTCTTC.

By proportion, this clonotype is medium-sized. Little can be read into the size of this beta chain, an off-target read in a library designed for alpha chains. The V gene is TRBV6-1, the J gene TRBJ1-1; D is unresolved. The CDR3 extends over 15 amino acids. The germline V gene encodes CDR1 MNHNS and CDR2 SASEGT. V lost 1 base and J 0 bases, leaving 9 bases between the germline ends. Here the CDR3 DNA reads TGTGCCAGCAGTGAAGTGCTGAAGGTGAACACTGAAGCTTTCTTT. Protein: CASSEVLKVNTEAFF.

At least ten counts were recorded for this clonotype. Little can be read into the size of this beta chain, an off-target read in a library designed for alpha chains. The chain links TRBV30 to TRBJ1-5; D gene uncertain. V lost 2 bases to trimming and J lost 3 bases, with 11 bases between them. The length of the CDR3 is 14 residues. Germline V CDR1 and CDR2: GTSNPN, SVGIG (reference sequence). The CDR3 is CAWSFVRVNQPQHF. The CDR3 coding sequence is TGTGCCTGGAGTTTTGTGCGCGTCAATCAGCCCCAGCATTTT.

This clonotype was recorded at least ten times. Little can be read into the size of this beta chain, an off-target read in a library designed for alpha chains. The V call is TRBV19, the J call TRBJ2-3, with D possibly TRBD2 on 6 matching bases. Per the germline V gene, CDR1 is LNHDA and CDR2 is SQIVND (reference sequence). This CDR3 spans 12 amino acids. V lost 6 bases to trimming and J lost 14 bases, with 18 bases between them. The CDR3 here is CASSSNRDSAYF. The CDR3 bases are TGTGCCAGTAGCTCGAATCGGGACTCGGCGTATTTT.

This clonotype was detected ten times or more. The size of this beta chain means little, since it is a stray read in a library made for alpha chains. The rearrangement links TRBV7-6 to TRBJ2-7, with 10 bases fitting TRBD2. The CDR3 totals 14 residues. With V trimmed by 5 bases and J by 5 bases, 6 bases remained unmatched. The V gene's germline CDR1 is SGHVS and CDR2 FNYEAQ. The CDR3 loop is CASSPGTSVHEQYF. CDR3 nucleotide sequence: TGTGCCAGCAGCCCCGGGACTAGCGTTCACGAGCAGTACTTC.

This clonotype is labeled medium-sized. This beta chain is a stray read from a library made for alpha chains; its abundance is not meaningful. This chain's CDR3 is CSVLGLLGSGIQETQYF. The CDR3 DNA follows: TGCAGCGTTCTGGGCTTATTAGGGTCGGGGATACAAGAGACCCAGTACTTC. The chain couples TRBV29-1 to TRBJ2-5; D perhaps matches TRBD2 (5 bases). CDR1 is SQVTM, CDR2 ANQGSEA, per germline. The CDR3 contains 17 residues. V was shortened by 5 bases and J by 2 bases, with 24 bases between the two germline ends. Drawing the rest from reference TRBV29-1 and TRBJ2-5, the complete variable domain is SAVISQKPSRDICQRGTSLTIQCQVDSQVTMMFWYRQQPGQSLTLIATANQGSEATYESGFVIDKFPISRPNLTFSTLTVSNMSPEDSSIYLCSVLGLLGSGIQETQYFGPGTRLLVL.

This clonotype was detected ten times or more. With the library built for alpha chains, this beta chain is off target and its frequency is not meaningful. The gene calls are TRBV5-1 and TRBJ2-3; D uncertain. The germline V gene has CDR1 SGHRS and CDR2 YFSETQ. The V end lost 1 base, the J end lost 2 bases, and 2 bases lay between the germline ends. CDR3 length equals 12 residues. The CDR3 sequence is CASSLTTDTQYF. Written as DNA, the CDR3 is TGCGCCAGCAGCTTGACCACAGATACGCAGTATTTT. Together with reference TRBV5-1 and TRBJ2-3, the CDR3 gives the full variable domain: KAGVTQTPRYLIKTRGQQVTLSCSPISGHRSVSWYQQTPGQGLQFLFEYFSETQRNKGNFPGRFSGRQFSNSRSEMNVSTLELGDSALYLCASSLTTDTQYFGPGTRLTVL.

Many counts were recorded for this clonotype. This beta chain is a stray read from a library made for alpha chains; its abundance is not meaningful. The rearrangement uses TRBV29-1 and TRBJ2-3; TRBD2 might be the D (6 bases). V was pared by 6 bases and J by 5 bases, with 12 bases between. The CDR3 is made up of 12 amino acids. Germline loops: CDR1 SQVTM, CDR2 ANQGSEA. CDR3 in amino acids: CSVRRGEDTQYF. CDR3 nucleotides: TGCAGCGTAAGGCGGGGCGAAGATACGCAGTATTTT.

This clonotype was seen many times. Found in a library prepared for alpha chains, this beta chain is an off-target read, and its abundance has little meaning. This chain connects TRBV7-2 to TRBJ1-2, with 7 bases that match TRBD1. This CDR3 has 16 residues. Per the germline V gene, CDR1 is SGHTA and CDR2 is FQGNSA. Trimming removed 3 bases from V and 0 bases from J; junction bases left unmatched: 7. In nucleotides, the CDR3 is TGTGCCAGCAGCTTGGCTCGGGACAGAGCTAACTATGGCTACACCTTC. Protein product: CASSLARDRANYGYTF. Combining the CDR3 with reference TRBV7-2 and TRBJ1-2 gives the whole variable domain GAGVSQSPSNKVTEKGKDVELRCDPISGHTALYWYRQSLGQGLEFLIYFQGNSAPDKSGLPSDRFSAERTGGSVSTLTIQRTQQEDSAVYLCASSLARDRANYGYTFGSGTRLTVV.

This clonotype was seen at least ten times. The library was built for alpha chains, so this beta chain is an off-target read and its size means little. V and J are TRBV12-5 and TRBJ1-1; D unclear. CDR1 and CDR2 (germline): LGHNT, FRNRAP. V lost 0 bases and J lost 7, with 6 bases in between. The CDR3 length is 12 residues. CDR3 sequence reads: CASGLVRDEAFF. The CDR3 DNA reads TGTGCTAGTGGTTTGGTACGGGATGAAGCTTTCTTT.

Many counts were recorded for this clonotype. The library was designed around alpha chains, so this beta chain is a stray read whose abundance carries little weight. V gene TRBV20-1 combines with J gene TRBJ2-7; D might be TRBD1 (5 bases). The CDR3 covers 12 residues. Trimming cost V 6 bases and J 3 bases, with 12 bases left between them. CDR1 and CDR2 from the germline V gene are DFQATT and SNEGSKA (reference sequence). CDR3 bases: TGCAGTGCCTCCTTAACAGGCTACGAGCAGTACTTC. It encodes CSASLTGYEQYF.

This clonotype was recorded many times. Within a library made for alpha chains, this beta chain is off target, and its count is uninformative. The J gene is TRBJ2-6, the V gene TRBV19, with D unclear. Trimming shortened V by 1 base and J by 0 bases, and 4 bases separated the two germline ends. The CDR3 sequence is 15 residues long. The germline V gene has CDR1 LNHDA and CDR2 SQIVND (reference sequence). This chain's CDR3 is CASSIGNSGANVLTF. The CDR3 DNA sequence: TGTGCCAGTAGTATAGGGAACTCTGGGGCCAACGTCCTGACTTTC.

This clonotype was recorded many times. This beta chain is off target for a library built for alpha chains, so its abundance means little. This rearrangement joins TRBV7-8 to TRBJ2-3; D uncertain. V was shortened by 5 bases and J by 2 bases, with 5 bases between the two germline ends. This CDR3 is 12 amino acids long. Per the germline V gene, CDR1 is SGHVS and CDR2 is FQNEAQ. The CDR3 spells CASSPYTDTQYF. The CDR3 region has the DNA TGTGCCAGCAGCCCCTACACAGATACGCAGTATTTT.

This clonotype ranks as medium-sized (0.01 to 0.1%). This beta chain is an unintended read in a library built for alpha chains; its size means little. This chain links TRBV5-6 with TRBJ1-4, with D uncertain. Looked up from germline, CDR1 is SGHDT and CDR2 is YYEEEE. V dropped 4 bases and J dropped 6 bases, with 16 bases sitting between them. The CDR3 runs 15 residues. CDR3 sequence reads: CASSRRPGVHEKLFF. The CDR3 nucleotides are TGTGCCAGCAGCCGGAGGCCTGGGGTTCATGAAAAACTGTTTTTT.

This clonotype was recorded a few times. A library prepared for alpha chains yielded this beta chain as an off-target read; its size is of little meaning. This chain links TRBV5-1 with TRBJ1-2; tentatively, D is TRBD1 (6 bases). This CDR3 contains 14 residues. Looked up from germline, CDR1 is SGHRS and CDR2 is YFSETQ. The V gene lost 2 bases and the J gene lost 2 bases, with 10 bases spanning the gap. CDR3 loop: CASSLTGYNYGYTF. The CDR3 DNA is TGCGCCAGCAGCTTAACAGGGTACAACTATGGCTACACCTTC.

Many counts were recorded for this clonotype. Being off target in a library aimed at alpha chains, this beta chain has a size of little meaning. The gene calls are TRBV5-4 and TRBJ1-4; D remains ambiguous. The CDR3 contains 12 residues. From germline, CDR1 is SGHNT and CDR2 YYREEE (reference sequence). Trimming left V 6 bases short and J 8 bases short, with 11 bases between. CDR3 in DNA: TGTGCCAGCACCCGGAGAGGAGAAAAACTGTTTTTT. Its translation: CASTRRGEKLFF.